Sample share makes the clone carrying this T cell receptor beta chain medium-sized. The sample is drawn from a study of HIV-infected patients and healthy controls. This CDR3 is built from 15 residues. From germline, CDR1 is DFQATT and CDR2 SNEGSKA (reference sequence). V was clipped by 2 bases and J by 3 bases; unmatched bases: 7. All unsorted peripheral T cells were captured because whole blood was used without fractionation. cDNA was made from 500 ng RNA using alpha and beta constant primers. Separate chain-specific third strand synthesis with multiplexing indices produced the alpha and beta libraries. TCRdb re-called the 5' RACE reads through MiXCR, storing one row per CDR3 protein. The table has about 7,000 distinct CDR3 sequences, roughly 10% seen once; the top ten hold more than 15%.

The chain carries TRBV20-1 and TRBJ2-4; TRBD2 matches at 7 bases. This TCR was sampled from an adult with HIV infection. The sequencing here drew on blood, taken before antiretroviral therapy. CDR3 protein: CSARKTGGGKNIQYF. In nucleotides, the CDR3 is TGCAGTGCTAGAAAGACTGGGGGGGGCAAAAACATTCAGTACTTC.